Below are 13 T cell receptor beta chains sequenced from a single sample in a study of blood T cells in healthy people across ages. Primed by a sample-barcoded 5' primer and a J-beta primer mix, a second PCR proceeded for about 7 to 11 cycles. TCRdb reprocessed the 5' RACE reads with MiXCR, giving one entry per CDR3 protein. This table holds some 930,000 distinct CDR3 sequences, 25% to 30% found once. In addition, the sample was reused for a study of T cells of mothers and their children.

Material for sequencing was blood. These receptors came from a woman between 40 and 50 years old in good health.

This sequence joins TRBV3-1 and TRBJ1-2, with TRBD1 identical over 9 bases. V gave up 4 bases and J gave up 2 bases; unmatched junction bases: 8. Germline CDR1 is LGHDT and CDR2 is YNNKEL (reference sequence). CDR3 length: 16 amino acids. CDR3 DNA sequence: TGTGCCAGCAGCCCCCCGCGGACAGGGGCGAACTATGGCTACACCTTC. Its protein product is CASSPPRTGANYGYTF. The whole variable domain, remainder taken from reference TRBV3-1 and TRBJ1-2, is DTAVSQTPKYLVTQMGNDKSIKCEQNLGHDTMYWYKQDSKKFLKIMFSYNNKELIINETVPNRFSPKSPDKAHLNLHINSLELGDSAVYFCASSPPRTGANYGYTFGSGTRLTVV.

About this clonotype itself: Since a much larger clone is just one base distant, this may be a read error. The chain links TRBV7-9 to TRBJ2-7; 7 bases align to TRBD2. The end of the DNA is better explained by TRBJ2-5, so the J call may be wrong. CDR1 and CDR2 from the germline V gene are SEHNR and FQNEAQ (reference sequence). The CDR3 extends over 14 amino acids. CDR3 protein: CASSRLGGSETQYF. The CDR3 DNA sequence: TGTGCCAGCAGCCGACTGGGGGGGAGCGAGACCCAGTACTTC.

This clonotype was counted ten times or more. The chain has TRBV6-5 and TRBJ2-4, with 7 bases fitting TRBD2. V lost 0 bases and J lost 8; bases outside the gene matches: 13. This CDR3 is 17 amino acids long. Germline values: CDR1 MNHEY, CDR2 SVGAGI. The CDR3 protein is CASSYSGWEGAEDIQYF. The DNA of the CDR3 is TGTGCCAGCAGTTACTCAGGTTGGGAGGGTGCAGAGGACATTCAGTACTTC.

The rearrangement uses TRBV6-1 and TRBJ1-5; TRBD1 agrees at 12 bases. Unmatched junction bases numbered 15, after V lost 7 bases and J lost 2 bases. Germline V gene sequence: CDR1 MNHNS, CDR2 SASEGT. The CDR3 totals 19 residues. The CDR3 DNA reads TGTGCCAGCACCCGACTAACCGGGACAGGGGGCGCGGGCAATCAGCCCCAGCATTTT. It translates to CASTRLTGTGGAGNQPQHF.

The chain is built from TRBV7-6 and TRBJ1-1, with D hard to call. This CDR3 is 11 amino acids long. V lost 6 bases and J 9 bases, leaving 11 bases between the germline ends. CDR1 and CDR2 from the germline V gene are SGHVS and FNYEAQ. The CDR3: CASSWGDQAFF. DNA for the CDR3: TGTGCCAGCAGTTGGGGAGATCAAGCTTTCTTT.

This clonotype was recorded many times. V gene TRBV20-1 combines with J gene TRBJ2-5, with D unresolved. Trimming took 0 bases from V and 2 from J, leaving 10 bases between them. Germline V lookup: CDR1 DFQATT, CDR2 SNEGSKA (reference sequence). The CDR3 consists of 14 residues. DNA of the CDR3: TGCAGTGCTAGAGACCCAAGCCCGCAAGAGACCCAGTACTTC. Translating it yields CSARDPSPQETQYF.

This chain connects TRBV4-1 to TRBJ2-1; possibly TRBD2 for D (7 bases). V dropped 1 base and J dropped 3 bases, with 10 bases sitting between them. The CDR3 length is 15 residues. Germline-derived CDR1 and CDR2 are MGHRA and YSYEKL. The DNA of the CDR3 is TGCGCCAGCAGCCAAGGGGGGGGGCGCTACAATGAGCAGTTCTTC. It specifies CASSQGGGRYNEQFF.

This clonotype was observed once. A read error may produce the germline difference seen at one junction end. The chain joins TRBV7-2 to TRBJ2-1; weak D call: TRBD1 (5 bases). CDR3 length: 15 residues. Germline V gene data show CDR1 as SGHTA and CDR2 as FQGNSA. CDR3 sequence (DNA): TGTGCCAACAGCTTGACCCCCGCAGGGTACAATGAGCAGTTCTTC. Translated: CANSLTPAGYNEQFF.

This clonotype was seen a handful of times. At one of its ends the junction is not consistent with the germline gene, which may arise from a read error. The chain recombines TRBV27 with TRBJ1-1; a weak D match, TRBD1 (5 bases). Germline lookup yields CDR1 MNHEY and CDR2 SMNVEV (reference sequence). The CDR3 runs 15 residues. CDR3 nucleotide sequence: TGTGCCAGTAGTTTAAGTCCAGGGAGTGGCACTGAAGCTTTCTTT. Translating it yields CASSLSPGSGTEAFF.

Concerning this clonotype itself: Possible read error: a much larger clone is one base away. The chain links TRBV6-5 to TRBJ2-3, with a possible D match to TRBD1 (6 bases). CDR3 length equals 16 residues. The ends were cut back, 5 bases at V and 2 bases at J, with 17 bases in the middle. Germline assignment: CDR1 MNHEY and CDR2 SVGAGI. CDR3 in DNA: TGTGCCAGCAGTCACGGCCGGACAGCCCCCACAGATACGCAGTATTTT. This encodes CASSHGRTAPTDTQYF.

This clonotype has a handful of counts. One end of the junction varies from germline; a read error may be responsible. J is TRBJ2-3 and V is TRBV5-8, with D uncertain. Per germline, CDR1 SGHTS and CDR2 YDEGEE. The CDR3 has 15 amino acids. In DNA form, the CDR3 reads TGTGCCAGCGGCTTGGGTGGAACTAGCACAGATACGCAGTATTTT. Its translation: CASGLGGTSTDTQYF.

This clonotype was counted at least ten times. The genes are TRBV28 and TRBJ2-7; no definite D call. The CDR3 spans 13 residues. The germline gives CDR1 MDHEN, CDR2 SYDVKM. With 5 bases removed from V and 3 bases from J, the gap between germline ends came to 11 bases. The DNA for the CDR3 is TGTGCCAGCAGTCCTCTGACACTCTACGAGCAGTACTTC. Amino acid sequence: CASSPLTLYEQYF.

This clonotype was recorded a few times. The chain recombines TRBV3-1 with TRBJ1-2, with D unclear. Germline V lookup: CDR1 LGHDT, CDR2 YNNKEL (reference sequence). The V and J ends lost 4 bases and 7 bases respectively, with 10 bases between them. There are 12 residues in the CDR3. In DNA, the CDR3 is TGTGCCAGCAGCCCCCGTGAGGGTGGCTACACCTTC. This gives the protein CASSPREGGYTF.